This T cell receptor (beta chain) was captured in a study of regulatory T cells in long-lasting Graves disease (dated by TCRdb to 2020 to 2023). With regard to the full study: Persistent Graves' disease was defined as persistently positive TSH receptor autoantibodies together with antithyroid drug treatment for over 5 years. TCR sequencing covered some 13 persistent and around 20 newly diagnosed Graves' disease patients, some 35 samples in total. Peripheral blood TCR sequencing and RNA sequencing compared persistent Graves' disease patients with newly diagnosed Graves' disease patients. The study was registered as a clinical trial and conducted in China. In the clinical cohort, patients with persistent Graves' disease had used antithyroid drugs for an average of about 10.3 years. The study at large found these results: The small sample size was acknowledged by the authors as a limitation that may reduce accuracy. Compared with newly diagnosed patients, patients with persistent Graves' disease had lower TCR Shannon entropy and fewer highly expanded clones, which suggests clonal expansion. Sequencing and analysis were restricted to the TCR beta chain. A larger number of public clonotypes was shared among persistent patients (about 2,700) than among newly diagnosed patients (approximately 930). TRBV28, TRBJ1-2 and TRBJ2-5 were preferentially used in persistent disease, while TRBV20-1 and TRBJ2-1 were favored in newly diagnosed disease. Peripheral blood alone was examined, since thyroid tissue, which constituted the primary lesion, could not be accessed.

The label giving this sample's time point can be read as: persistent/refractory GD, antithyroid drugs over 5 years with positive TRAb. For both TCR sequencing and RNA sequencing, RNA was extracted from PBMCs using TRIzol. Graves' disease was diagnosed according to American Thyroid Association guidelines. Recruitment of patients was carried out at an endocrinology department in Xi'an, China. Each patient gave about 10 milliliters of peripheral blood, collected in an EDTA anticoagulant tube. Ficoll Paque Plus density gradient separation was used to isolate PBMCs, and no additional T cell sorting was done. An Agilent 2100 Bioanalyzer and agarose gel were used to check RNA quality, while a NanoDrop 2000 measured RNA concentration. Concerning this clonotype itself: Its binding antigen is unknown. No base quality information exists; no much larger clone differs at one position.

Libraries were constructed by multiplex PCR. These reads were obtained on an Illumina HiSeq 4000. TCR beta libraries were built with iRepertoire HTBI primers and Arm-PCR amplification of CDR3 regions. Gel purification was performed on PCR products prior to sequencing. Processing in the source paper ran as follows. Across samples, 60 to 75 TRBV and 13 to 15 TRBJ segments were identified and used for gene usage analysis of CDR3 amino acid clonotypes. COPE and FqMerger were used to merge filtered high-quality paired reads into contigs. BLAST was used to align contigs to the IMGT TRBV, TRBD and TRBJ reference genes, and CDR3 was defined following IMGT. Clonotypes above 0.1% frequency were classified as highly expanded clones. Repertoire diversity was measured by Shannon entropy, and V-J evenness by the Gini coefficient. Public clonotypes were defined as clonotypes shared by more than one individual. TCRdb trimmed public reads at Q25 via fastp, called clones via MiXCR and kept in-frame beta chains. Identical CDR3 protein sequences are pooled into one entry, listed with their most common genes and DNA. The V and J calls here are based on TCRdb, not the publication. This sample comprises 350,000 to 450,000 distinct CDR3 sequences, under 25% of them detected only once. Roughly 20% of the sample is taken by the ten largest.

The germline V gene encodes CDR1 MNHEY and CDR2 SVGAGI. Taken from cysteine to phenylalanine, the CDR3 has 18 residues. CDR3 DNA only is kept here, 54 bases in frame from base 1. V and J are truncated by 2 bases and 0 bases respectively, leaving an intervening sequence of 17 bases. The chain joins TRBV6-5 to TRBJ1-3, and perhaps TRBD1 as D gene, on 5 matching bases. The sequencing here drew on peripheral blood mononuclear cells (PBMCs), taken when the disease was refractory, from a patient treated with antithyroid drugs. The receptor comes from a female donor with Graves disease. The encoded CDR3 is CASSYRTSPRISGNTIYF. At the DNA level, the sequence is TGTGCCAGCAGTTACCGGACATCTCCCCGAATCTCTGGAAACACCATATATTTT.